This TCR beta chain originates from a study of T cell therapy after organ transplantation. Sample time point: 20-29 weeks after completion of therapy. General study findings and limits: In nonresponders, large pretherapy expansions changed minimally after therapy.

Some clones are missing from TCRdb's copy, which holds only in-frame ones; the method was immunoSEQ multiplex PCR. Here the sample spans approximately 22,000 clones, around 84% being singletons. The CDR3 totals 18 residues. Unmatched junction bases numbered 13, after V lost 4 bases and J lost 8 bases. Germline CDR1 SEHNR, CDR2 FQNEAQ (reference sequence). As concerns this clone: Its cognate antigen is unknown.

The TCR comes from a human patient who had received a solid organ transplant and had CMV disease. Part of the T cells may come from the graft donor. The starting material was CD8+ T cells from blood, obtained after autologous CMV-specific T cell therapy. The chain uses TRBV7-9 and TRBJ2-1, with 14 bases that match TRBD2. CDR3: CASSCRGRLAGGPDEQFF. The CDR3 nucleotides are TGTGCCAGCAGCTGCAGAGGGAGACTAGCGGGAGGGCCGGATGAGCAGTTCTTC.